The 30 T cell receptor beta chains given below trace back to one sample, sequenced in a study of blood T cell repertoires in COVID-19. Data came from immunoSEQ multiplex PCR; TCRdb stores just in-frame clones and leaves some out. The sample includes tens of thousands of clones, 85% to 90% of them seen just once. The sequencing input was peripheral blood. Receptor source: a woman of 80 years or more with COVID-19, enrolled during active disease.

V and J are TRBV2 and TRBJ1-4, with unresolved D. CDR1 is SNHLY, CDR2 FYNNEI, per germline. Trimming took off 9 bases at V and 7 bases at J, with 15 bases between the two ends. CDR3 length: 13 amino acids. CDR3 region: CAREERGREKLFF. The CDR3 DNA reads as TGTGCCAGAGAGGAACGCGGGCGTGAAAAACTGTTTTTT. Drawing the rest from reference TRBV2 and TRBJ1-4, the complete variable domain is EPEVTQTPSHQVTQMGQEVILRCVPISNHLYFYWYRQILGQKVEFLVSFYNNEISEKSEIFDDQFSVERPDGSNFTLKIRSTKLEDSAMYFCAREERGREKLFFGSGTQLSVL.

V and J are TRBV5-6 and TRBJ2-3, with 7 bases identical to TRBD2. Trimming at V came to 1 base and at J to 4 bases, leaving 9 bases not matched to a gene. The germline V gene has CDR1 SGHDT and CDR2 YYEEEE. The CDR3 is made up of 16 amino acids. As DNA, the CDR3 is TGTGCCAGCAGCTTGTCGGGGGGACCAAGGGCAGATACGCAGTATTTT. Translating gives CASSLSGGPRADTQYF.

The gene calls are TRBV27 and TRBJ2-7; 10 bases align to TRBD2. Per the germline V gene, CDR1 is MNHEY and CDR2 is SMNVEV (reference sequence). CDR3 size: 13 residues. With 8 bases clipped from V and 6 bases from J, the junction kept 7 bases outside the gene matches. The CDR3 loop reads CASASGRMGEQYF. The CDR3 DNA sequence: TGTGCCAGCGCTAGCGGGAGAATGGGCGAGCAGTACTTC.

The V call is TRBV28, the J call TRBJ1-2; TRBD1 matches at 8 bases. V was pared by 4 bases and J by 4 bases, with 14 bases of the junction left unmatched. The length of the CDR3 is 17 residues. Germline lookup yields CDR1 MDHEN and CDR2 SYDVKM. Written as DNA, the CDR3 is TGTGCCAGCAGTTCCCCCGGGACAGGCCTCCTTAGCTATGGCTACACCTTC. Encoded protein: CASSSPGTGLLSYGYTF.

This sequence joins TRBV2 and TRBJ2-1; 12 bases align to TRBD2. The CDR3 runs 15 residues. V lost 4 bases and J lost 7; bases outside the gene matches: 5. Germline CDR1 is SNHLY and CDR2 is FYNNEI. CDR3: CASSGLAGVDNEQFF. DNA of the CDR3: TGTGCCAGCAGTGGACTAGCGGGAGTTGATAATGAGCAGTTCTTC. Complete variable domain (other parts from reference TRBV2 and TRBJ2-1): EPEVTQTPSHQVTQMGQEVILRCVPISNHLYFYWYRQILGQKVEFLVSFYNNEISEKSEIFDDQFSVERPDGSNFTLKIRSTKLEDSAMYFCASSGLAGVDNEQFFGPGTRLTVL.

The count of this clone is one. The V and J genes are TRBV5-5 and TRBJ1-4, with D possibly TRBD1 on 5 matching bases. V dropped 5 bases and J dropped 6 bases, with 17 bases sitting between them. The CDR3 totals 15 residues. CDR1 and CDR2 (germline): SGHKS, YYEKEE (reference sequence). The CDR3 region has the DNA TGTGCCAGCAGGGGAGGGTCCAGGGAGGATGAAAAACTGTTTTTT. Translated, it gives CASRGGSREDEKLFF. The whole variable domain, remainder taken from reference TRBV5-5 and TRBJ1-4, is DAGVTQSPTHLIKTRGQQVTLRCSPISGHKSVSWYQQVLGQGPQFIFQYYEKEERGRGNFPDRFSARQFPNYSSELNVNALLLGDSALYLCASRGGSREDEKLFFGSGTQLSVL.

CDR3 in DNA: TGTGCCAGCAGTTCCCCCTATGGAGCTTTCTTT. This codes for CASSSPYGAFF. The chain combines TRBV28 with TRBJ1-1; D is uncertain. Germline V CDR1 and CDR2: MDHEN, SYDVKM. The CDR3 is made up of 11 amino acids. V was pared by 4 bases and J by 10 bases, with 10 bases between.

The chain is built from TRBV18 and TRBJ2-2; a weak D match, TRBD1 (6 bases). V was cut by 2 bases and J by 6 bases, with 10 bases left in between. The CDR3 contains 14 residues. Germline V gene data show CDR1 as KGHSH and CDR2 as LQKENI. The CDR3 DNA is TGTGCCAGCTCACCAAAACAGGGTGCCGGGGAGCTGTTTTTT. It specifies CASSPKQGAGELFF.

This clone was counted a single time. This chain links TRBV28 with TRBJ1-6; D is unresolved. V shed 5 bases and J shed 10 bases, with 6 bases lying between them. Germline V gives CDR1 MDHEN, CDR2 SYDVKM. This CDR3 comprises 11 residues. The CDR3 nucleotides are TGTGCCAGCAGTGCTGAGTCACCCCTCCACTTT. It specifies CASSAESPLHF.

The chain employs TRBV7-3 and TRBJ2-1; 11 nucleotides match TRBD2. The CDR3 contains 15 residues. The V segment lost 1 base and the J segment 4 bases; nucleotides outside the gene matches: 0. Germline V gene sequence: CDR1 SGHTA, CDR2 FQGTGA. DNA of the CDR3: TGTGCCAGCAGCTTAAGACTAGCGGGGTACAATGAGCAGTTCTTC. Residues: CASSLRLAGYNEQFF. The full variable domain, its missing parts supplied by reference TRBV7-3 and TRBJ2-1, is GAGVSQTPSNKVTEKGKYVELRCDPISGHTALYWYRQSLGQGPEFLIYFQGTGAADDSGLPNDRFFAVRPEGSVSTLKIQRTERGDSAVYLCASSLRLAGYNEQFFGPGTRLTVL.

This clone was counted once. In DNA form, the CDR3 reads TGTGCCAGCTCACCACAATTAGGGGCCGCTGAAGCTTTCTTT. It is translated as CASSPQLGAAEAFF. V usage is TRBV18 and J usage is TRBJ1-1; a weak D match, TRBD1 (5 bases). The CDR3 runs to 14 residues. Trimming left V 1 base short and J 6 bases short, with 12 bases between. CDR1 and CDR2 from the germline V gene are KGHSH and LQKENI. Full variable domain (remainder filled in from reference TRBV18 and TRBJ1-1): NAGVMQNPRHLVRRRGQEARLRCSPMKGHSHVYWYRQLPEEGLKFMVYLQKENIIDESGMPKERFSAEFPKEGPSILRIQQVVRGDSAAYFCASSPQLGAAEAFFGQGTRLTVV.

This chain uses TRBV3-1 (or the pseudogene TRBV3-2) with TRBJ2-2, with a tentative D call TRBD2 (6 bases). V shed 1 base and J shed 5 bases, with 14 bases lying between them. Germline lookup yields CDR1 LGHDT and CDR2 YNNKEL (reference sequence). This CDR3 is built from 16 residues. The CDR3 spells CASSQVGGRYTGELFF. CDR3 DNA sequence: TGTGCCAGCAGCCAAGTAGGAGGGAGGTATACCGGGGAGCTGTTTTTT.

V usage is TRBV6-1 and J usage is TRBJ1-5; weak D call: TRBD1 (6 bases). This CDR3 has 15 amino acids. V lost 3 bases to trimming and J lost 3 bases, with 12 bases between them. The germline CDR1 and CDR2 sequences are MNHNS and SASEGT. The chain's CDR3 is CASSDLQGINQPQHF. As DNA, the CDR3 is TGTGCCAGCAGTGACCTACAGGGAATCAATCAGCCCCAGCATTTT.

This rearrangement joins TRBV7-6 to TRBJ2-7, with 7 bases matching TRBD1. This CDR3 comprises 16 residues. CDR1 is SGHVS and CDR2 is FNYEAQ in the germline V gene. J gave up 4 bases and V 1 base, and 10 bases lay outside the gene matches. The CDR3 DNA is TGTGCCAGCAGCTTAGGGTCAAGGGGGCAAGGTTACGAGCAGTACTTC. It specifies CASSLGSRGQGYEQYF.

In its sample, this clone was seen once. V is TRBV28 and J is TRBJ1-2, with D possibly being TRBD1 (6 bases). CDR1 and CDR2 from the germline V gene are MDHEN and SYDVKM. CDR3 size: 14 residues. V lost 2 bases, J lost 7 bases, and 14 bases lay in between. The CDR3 loop is CASSLGALGAGYTF. The CDR3 bases are TGTGCCAGCAGTTTAGGGGCGCTGGGGGCTGGCTACACCTTC.

The V gene is TRBV23-1, the J gene TRBJ1-2, with no clear D. TRBV23-1 is classed as an ORF, of uncertain function. The germline V and J ends were trimmed by 7 bases and 5 bases, with 17 bases remaining between them. The CDR3 runs to 14 residues. DNA of the CDR3: TGCGCCAGCATCGCCAACTGCATAATATATGGCTACACCTTC. Amino acid sequence: CASIANCIIYGYTF.

The chain recombines TRBV4-2 with TRBJ1-5, with 9 bases matching TRBD1. The CDR3 sequence is 14 residues long. Per germline, CDR1 LGHNA and CDR2 YNFKEQ. Trimming removed 4 bases from V and 6 bases from J; junction bases left unmatched: 4. The CDR3 nucleotides read TGTGCCAGCAGCCTGACAGGGGGTCTTCAGCCCCAGCATTTT. This codes for CASSLTGGLQPQHF.

The chain is built from TRBV7-9 and TRBJ2-3; 8 bases align to TRBD2. Per the germline V gene, CDR1 is SEHNR and CDR2 is FQNEAQ (reference sequence). With V trimmed by 5 bases and J by 4 bases, 11 bases remained unmatched. This CDR3 is built from 16 residues. This CDR3 is CASSPPGGLWADTQYF. Written as DNA, the CDR3 is TGTGCCAGCAGCCCCCCGGGGGGGCTTTGGGCAGATACGCAGTATTTT.

This clone appeared once. The V call is TRBV6-5, the J call TRBJ2-7; the D gene is possibly TRBD1 (6 bases). Per germline, CDR1 MNHEY and CDR2 SVGAGI. CDR3 size: 15 residues. Trimming removed 8 bases at V and 7 bases at J, with 24 bases between. In DNA, the CDR3 is TGTGCCAGCCAACTAGGGACACTACATAGGGGAGAGCAGTACTTC. It codes for CASQLGTLHRGEQYF.

The chain combines TRBV6-6 with TRBJ1-2; D remains unclear. Trimming took 2 bases from V and 5 from J, leaving 6 bases between them. This CDR3 has 12 residues. Germline V gene data show CDR1 as MNHNY and CDR2 as SVGAGI (reference sequence). CDR3 sequence reads: CASSYGGYGYTF. CDR3 sequence (DNA): TGTGCCAGCAGTTACGGCGGGTATGGCTACACCTTC.

The rearrangement links TRBV2 to TRBJ1-1; D uncertain. Trimming shortened V by 8 bases and J by 1 base, and 14 bases separated the two germline ends. Germline lookup yields CDR1 SNHLY and CDR2 FYNNEI. CDR3 length: 14 amino acids. The CDR3, as DNA: TGTGCCAGCTCCGTCACGAGGCCGAACACTGAAGCTTTCTTT. Its translation is CASSVTRPNTEAFF.

This chain uses TRBV5-1 with TRBJ2-1; maybe TRBD2 (5 bases). V gave up 1 base and J gave up 0 bases, with 11 bases separating them. The V gene's germline CDR1 is SGHRS and CDR2 YFSETQ. This CDR3 is 16 amino acids long. This CDR3 is CASSLLASSSYNEQFF. The CDR3 coding sequence is TGCGCCAGCAGCTTGTTAGCGTCAAGCTCCTACAATGAGCAGTTCTTC.

V is TRBV28 and J is TRBJ1-4, with TRBD1 matching 8 bases. From germline, CDR1 is MDHEN and CDR2 SYDVKM. Unmatched junction bases numbered 11, after V lost 9 bases and J lost 8 bases. The CDR3 is 14 residues long. The CDR3 loop is CASRQGAAREKLFF. For the CDR3, the DNA is TGTGCCAGTCGCCAGGGGGCAGCGCGAGAAAAACTGTTTTTT.

The sample holds one count of this clone. This rearrangement joins TRBV30 to TRBJ1-2, with D hard to call. This CDR3 region has 13 residues. Germline V gene sequence: CDR1 GTSNPN, CDR2 SVGIG (reference sequence). Between the trimmed V and J ends, which lost 0 bases and 0 bases, there was a span of 5 bases. As DNA, the CDR3 is TGTGCCTGGAGTGTACAGACTAACTATGGCTACACCTTC. Amino acid sequence: CAWSVQTNYGYTF. Full variable domain (rest looked up from reference TRBV30 and TRBJ1-2): SQTIHQWPATLVQPVGSPLSLECTVEGTSNPNLYWYRQAAGRGLQLLFYSVGIGQISSEVPQNLSASRPQDRQFILSSKKLLLSDSGFYLCAWSVQTNYGYTFGSGTRLTVV.

J is TRBJ2-5 and V is TRBV4-1, with TRBD1 matching 7 bases. The germline V gene encodes CDR1 MGHRA and CDR2 YSYEKL. This CDR3 region has 20 residues. J was trimmed by 1 base and V by 0 bases; bases with no gene match: 17. CDR3 protein: CASSQEYRGQTTTVQETQYF. Here the CDR3 DNA reads TGCGCCAGCAGCCAAGAATATAGGGGACAGACGACTACAGTCCAAGAGACCCAGTACTTC.

This clone turned up a few times. The V call is TRBV9, the J call TRBJ1-3; perhaps TRBD1 as D (5 bases). V was trimmed by 0 bases and J by 2 bases, leaving 12 bases between them. Per the germline V gene, CDR1 is SGDLS and CDR2 is YYNGEE. This CDR3 has 16 residues. CDR3 residues: CASSVEIGGAGNTIYF. CDR3 DNA sequence: TGTGCCAGCAGCGTAGAGATCGGGGGGGCTGGAAACACCATATATTTT.

This clone was picked up one time. The chain combines TRBV2 with TRBJ1-1; TRBD1 might be the D (5 bases). Per germline, CDR1 SNHLY and CDR2 FYNNEI. The CDR3 is made up of 16 amino acids. V lost 6 bases and J lost 1, with 18 bases in between. DNA for the CDR3: TGTGCCAGCAGGAAATCCGGACAACGGTGGAACACTGAAGCTTTCTTT. It encodes CASRKSGQRWNTEAFF.

The chain carries TRBV7-9 and TRBJ2-2; TRBD2 matches at 11 bases. Germline V lookup: CDR1 SEHNR, CDR2 FQNEAQ (reference sequence). Trimming at V came to 4 bases and at J to 1 base, leaving 2 bases not matched to a gene. The CDR3 contains 16 residues. The CDR3: CASSSGLAENTGELFF. The CDR3 bases are TGTGCCAGCAGCTCGGGACTAGCGGAGAACACCGGGGAGCTGTTTTTT.

The CDR3 DNA reads as TGCGCCAGCAGCCAACAGGGGTCCTATGGCTACACCTTC. Translating it yields CASSQQGSYGYTF. This chain links TRBV5-1 with TRBJ1-2; 7 bases match TRBD1. J was trimmed by 4 bases and V by 4 bases; bases with no gene match: 4. This CDR3 has 13 residues. Germline-derived CDR1 and CDR2 are SGHRS and YFSETQ.

A single count supports this clone. Here the CDR3 reads CASRRQGRTEAFF. CDR3 DNA sequence: TGTGCCAGTAGGCGACAGGGGCGGACTGAAGCTTTCTTT. This chain joins TRBV19 and TRBJ1-1; 8 nucleotides line up with TRBD1. V shed 6 bases, J shed 5 bases, and the junction held 5 bases outside the gene matches. CDR1 LNHDA and CDR2 SQIVND come from the germline V gene (reference sequence). The CDR3 has 13 amino acids.